This paragraph reports one TCR beta chain. The data derive from a study of blood T cell repertoires in COVID-19. TCRdb's table, derived via immunoSEQ multiplex PCR, lists solely in-frame clones and lacks some. The table has some 300,000 clones, 88% seen once. Trimming took 2 bases from V and 3 from J, leaving 8 bases between them. The CDR3 contains 14 residues. In germline, CDR1 is SGDLS, CDR2 YYNGEE. Enrollees, about 18 to 95 years old, lived in fewer than 25 US areas. This clonotype was obtained from a woman aged 55-69 years in a cohort exposed to, infected with or recovered from COVID-19 (not recorded which). Sequences were obtained from PBMCs or T cells enriched from blood (not recorded which). The chain carries TRBV9 and TRBJ1-4; possible D gene TRBD1, 5 bases. This chain's CDR3 is CASSVGTSNEKLFF. The CDR3 DNA follows: TGTGCCAGCAGCGTCGGGACTTCTAATGAAAAACTGTTTTTT. The variable domain in full, completed from reference TRBV9 and TRBJ1-4, reads DSGVTQTPKHLITATGQRVTLRCSPRSGDLSVYWYQQSLDQGLQFLIQYYNGEERAKGNILERFSAQQFPDLHSELNLSSLELGDSALYFCASSVGTSNEKLFFGSGTQLSVL.